Listed below are T cell receptor beta chains from one sample, sequenced in a study of monozygotic twins with cystic fibrosis. The protocol was immunoSEQ multiplex PCR, while the TCRdb copy is restricted to in-frame clones and leaves out a portion. The sample has approximately 34,000 clones, around 96% seen once. Specimen: blood. The receptor set was obtained from a girl aged 2 to 9 with cystic fibrosis. CDR3s include the opening cysteine and the closing phenylalanine or tryptophan. The order of the fields is clone size, J gene, D gene, V gene, CDR3 protein, CDR3 DNA. The D gene is left open where the match is weak. Clone sizes are given selectively: once, few, many, or a class where the clone is expanded.

abundance: NA
j_gene: TRBJ1-1
d_gene: NA
v_gene: TRBV13
CDR3aa: CASSLDRRVDPEAFF
CDR3nt: TGTGCCAGCAGCTTGGACCGCAGAGTCGATCCTGAAGCTTTCTTT

abundance: NA
j_gene: TRBJ2-1
d_gene: NA
v_gene: TRBV7-9
CDR3aa: CASSTRSFGNNEQFF
CDR3nt: TGTGCCAGCAGTACTAGGAGTTTCGGCAACAATGAGCAGTTCTTC

abundance: NA
j_gene: TRBJ2-2
d_gene: TRBD2
v_gene: TRBV27
CDR3aa: CVSGKNTGELFF
CDR3nt: TGTGTTAGCGGGAAGAACACCGGGGAGCTGTTTTTT

abundance: NA
j_gene: TRBJ1-5
d_gene: NA
v_gene: TRBV19
CDR3aa: CASQYRAGRQPQHF
CDR3nt: TGTGCCAGCCAGTATAGGGCAGGGAGGCAGCCCCAGCATTTT

abundance: NA
j_gene: TRBJ2-1
d_gene: NA
v_gene: TRBV2
CDR3aa: CASSVSTYNEQFF
CDR3nt: TGTGCCAGCAGTGTATCCACCTACAATGAGCAGTTCTTC

abundance: few
j_gene: TRBJ2-3
d_gene: TRBD2
v_gene: TRBV6-1
CDR3aa: CASSAGTSGSTDTQYF
CDR3nt: TGTGCCAGCAGTGCAGGGACTAGCGGAAGCACAGATACGCAGTATTTT

abundance: once
j_gene: TRBJ2-1
d_gene: NA
v_gene: TRBV6-6
CDR3aa: CAIATSSYNEQFF
CDR3nt: TGTGCCATCGCGACCAGCTCCTACAATGAGCAGTTCTTC

abundance: NA
j_gene: TRBJ2-3
d_gene: NA
v_gene: TRBV28
CDR3aa: CASSLPDTQYF
CDR3nt: TGTGCCAGCAGTTTGCCAGATACGCAGTATTTT

abundance: NA
j_gene: TRBJ2-1
d_gene: TRBD2
v_gene: TRBV7-9
CDR3aa: CASSLVGGANEQFF
CDR3nt: TGTGCCAGCAGCTTAGTGGGAGGGGCAAATGAGCAGTTCTTC

abundance: NA
j_gene: TRBJ2-1
d_gene: NA
v_gene: TRBV5-4
CDR3aa: CASSLSASDYNEQFF
CDR3nt: TGTGCCAGCAGCTTGAGCGCCTCCGACTACAATGAGCAGTTCTTC

abundance: NA
j_gene: TRBJ1-2
d_gene: NA
v_gene: TRBV6-6
CDR3aa: CASRQGGSYGYTF
CDR3nt: TGTGCCAGCAGGCAGGGAGGGAGCTATGGCTACACCTTC

abundance: once
j_gene: TRBJ2-7
d_gene: TRBD1
v_gene: TRBV7-9
CDR3aa: CASSPGGSYEQYF
CDR3nt: TGTGCCAGCAGCCCAGGGGGTTCCTACGAGCAGTACTTC

abundance: NA
j_gene: TRBJ2-3
d_gene: TRBD2
v_gene: TRBV18
CDR3aa: CASSPQTSGTGTDTQYF
CDR3nt: TGTGCCAGCTCACCACAGACTAGCGGAACCGGCACAGATACGCAGTATTTT

abundance: NA
j_gene: TRBJ2-1
d_gene: NA
v_gene: TRBV9
CDR3aa: CASSVTRNDEQFF
CDR3nt: TGTGCCAGCAGCGTTACTAGGAATGATGAGCAGTTCTTC

abundance: NA
j_gene: TRBJ2-7
d_gene: NA
v_gene: TRBV5-6
CDR3aa: CASSLDRSSYEQYF
CDR3nt: TGTGCCAGCAGCTTGGACAGAAGCTCCTACGAGCAGTACTTC

abundance: NA
j_gene: TRBJ2-2
d_gene: NA
v_gene: TRBV5-4
CDR3aa: CASSDLTGRFGELFF
CDR3nt: TGTGCCAGCAGCGACCTGACAGGGAGGTTCGGGGAGCTGTTTTTT

abundance: NA
j_gene: TRBJ1-6
d_gene: NA
v_gene: TRBV7-9
CDR3aa: CASSLNGQRNSPLHF
CDR3nt: TGTGCCAGCAGCTTAAACGGGCAGCGAAATTCACCCCTCCACTTT

abundance: NA
j_gene: TRBJ2-6
d_gene: NA
v_gene: TRBV27
CDR3aa: CASSFGAEGANVLTF
CDR3nt: TGTGCCAGCAGTTTCGGGGCGGAGGGGGCCAACGTCCTGACTTTC

abundance: few
j_gene: TRBJ1-2
d_gene: TRBD1
v_gene: TRBV29-1
CDR3aa: CSVEVPGGRYTF
CDR3nt: TGCAGCGTTGAAGTCCCAGGGGGCAGATACACCTTC

abundance: NA
j_gene: TRBJ1-1
d_gene: NA
v_gene: TRBV7-9
CDR3aa: CASRQSGTEAFF
CDR3nt: TGTGCCAGCAGGCAGTCGGGGACTGAAGCTTTCTTT

abundance: NA
j_gene: TRBJ1-4
d_gene: NA
v_gene: TRBV2
CDR3aa: CASSGGLFEKLFF
CDR3nt: TGTGCCAGCAGTGGAGGACTATTTGAAAAACTGTTTTTT

abundance: once
j_gene: TRBJ2-5
d_gene: TRBD2
v_gene: TRBV20-1
CDR3aa: CSAGTGGAQYF
CDR3nt: TGCAGTGCCGGGACGGGGGGGGCCCAGTACTTC

abundance: once
j_gene: TRBJ2-2
d_gene: NA
v_gene: TRBV10-3
CDR3aa: CAISGQNTGELFF
CDR3nt: TGTGCCATCAGTGGACAGAACACCGGGGAGCTGTTTTTT

abundance: NA
j_gene: TRBJ2-1
d_gene: TRBD2
v_gene: TRBV19
CDR3aa: CASSLAGLYNEQFF
CDR3nt: TGTGCCAGTAGTTTAGCGGGCCTCTACAATGAGCAGTTCTTC

abundance: NA
j_gene: TRBJ1-3
d_gene: NA
v_gene: TRBV23-1
CDR3aa: CASWGAYLRNTIYF
CDR3nt: TGCGCCAGTTGGGGGGCCTACCTTCGAAACACCATATATTTT

abundance: NA
j_gene: TRBJ2-7
d_gene: NA
v_gene: TRBV11-2
CDR3aa: CASSNGPREQYF
CDR3nt: TGTGCCAGCAGCAATGGCCCCCGGGAGCAGTACTTC

abundance: NA
j_gene: TRBJ1-1
d_gene: NA
v_gene: TRBV13
CDR3aa: CASSQLNTEAFF
CDR3nt: TGTGCCAGCAGCCAGTTGAACACTGAAGCTTTCTTT

abundance: NA
j_gene: TRBJ1-1
d_gene: NA
v_gene: TRBV9
CDR3aa: CASSVGSGMNTEAFF
CDR3nt: TGTGCCAGCAGCGTAGGGTCCGGGATGAACACTGAAGCTTTCTTT

abundance: NA
j_gene: TRBJ2-5
d_gene: NA
v_gene: TRBV4-1
CDR3aa: CASSQGERNFPETQYF
CDR3nt: TGCGCCAGCAGCCAAGGGGAACGCAACTTCCCAGAGACCCAGTACTTC

abundance: NA
j_gene: TRBJ1-3
d_gene: NA
v_gene: TRBV7-9
CDR3aa: CASSPGRNSGNTIYF
CDR3nt: TGTGCCAGCAGCCCGGGACGAAACTCTGGAAACACCATATATTTT

abundance: once
j_gene: TRBJ2-7
d_gene: NA
v_gene: TRBV7-9
CDR3aa: CASSFVGRNSYEQYF
CDR3nt: TGTGCCAGCAGCTTTGTCGGGAGAAACTCCTACGAGCAGTACTTC

abundance: NA
j_gene: TRBJ1-5
d_gene: NA
v_gene: TRBV6-4
CDR3aa: CASSDSTGENQPQHF
CDR3nt: TGTGCCAGCAGTGACTCGACGGGGGAAAATCAGCCCCAGCATTTT

abundance: NA
j_gene: TRBJ1-5
d_gene: NA
v_gene: TRBV20-1
CDR3aa: CSASRGIAQHF
CDR3nt: TGCAGTGCTTCACGGGGTATTGCCCAGCATTTT

abundance: NA
j_gene: TRBJ1-4
d_gene: NA
v_gene: TRBV4-2
CDR3aa: CASSQDLTQKQEKLFF
CDR3nt: TGTGCCAGCAGCCAAGATCTTACACAAAAACAAGAAAAACTGTTTTTT

abundance: NA
j_gene: TRBJ2-2
d_gene: NA
v_gene: TRBV19
CDR3aa: CASTERFGGELFF
CDR3nt: TGTGCCAGTACCGAACGGTTTGGCGGGGAGCTGTTTTTT

abundance: NA
j_gene: TRBJ1-6
d_gene: NA
v_gene: TRBV9
CDR3aa: CASSVGQGNSPLHF
CDR3nt: TGTGCCAGCAGCGTAGGGCAGGGGAACTCACCCCTCCACTTT

abundance: NA
j_gene: TRBJ2-7
d_gene: NA
v_gene: TRBV10-3
CDR3aa: CAIRPAATYEQYF
CDR3nt: TGTGCCATCCGCCCCGCAGCGACCTACGAGCAGTACTTC

abundance: NA
j_gene: TRBJ2-7
d_gene: TRBD1
v_gene: TRBV9
CDR3aa: CASSVGFFAGTGDEQYF
CDR3nt: TGTGCCAGCAGCGTAGGGTTTTTCGCCGGGACAGGGGACGAGCAGTACTTC

abundance: NA
j_gene: TRBJ2-7
d_gene: NA
v_gene: TRBV5-6
CDR3aa: CASSFRVIYEQYF
CDR3nt: TGTGCCAGCAGCTTCCGGGTTATCTACGAGCAGTACTTC

abundance: NA
j_gene: TRBJ1-1
d_gene: TRBD1
v_gene: TRBV19
CDR3aa: CASTTGGSGAFF
CDR3nt: TGTGCCAGTACCACAGGGGGCTCGGGAGCTTTCTTT

abundance: NA
j_gene: TRBJ2-7
d_gene: NA
v_gene: TRBV4-1
CDR3aa: CASSQEAGEQYF
CDR3nt: TGCGCCAGCAGCCAAGAGGCTGGAGAGCAGTACTTC

abundance: NA
j_gene: TRBJ1-4
d_gene: TRBD1
v_gene: TRBV11-2
CDR3aa: CASSSYGQGEKLFF
CDR3nt: TGTGCCAGCAGCTCCTACGGACAGGGGGAAAAACTGTTTTTT

abundance: few
j_gene: TRBJ2-7
d_gene: TRBD2
v_gene: TRBV5-8
CDR3aa: CASSLDPGGSYEQYF
CDR3nt: TGTGCCAGCAGCTTGGATCCGGGGGGGTCCTACGAGCAGTACTTC

abundance: NA
j_gene: TRBJ2-3
d_gene: NA
v_gene: TRBV30
CDR3aa: CAWSQVAWTDTQYF
CDR3nt: TGTGCCTGGAGTCAGGTGGCGTGGACAGATACGCAGTATTTT

abundance: NA
j_gene: TRBJ2-7
d_gene: TRBD2
v_gene: TRBV10-3
CDR3aa: CAISESQASGKFEQYF
CDR3nt: TGTGCCATCAGTGAGTCGCAGGCTAGCGGGAAATTTGAGCAGTACTTC

abundance: NA
j_gene: TRBJ2-7
d_gene: TRBD1
v_gene: TRBV5-5
CDR3aa: CASSSSAGTDGEQYF
CDR3nt: TGTGCCAGCAGCTCCAGCGCCGGGACAGACGGCGAGCAGTACTTC

abundance: NA
j_gene: TRBJ2-2
d_gene: NA
v_gene: TRBV13
CDR3aa: CASSTRGALTGELFF
CDR3nt: TGTGCCAGCAGCACCCGGGGGGCCCTCACCGGGGAGCTGTTTTTT

abundance: NA
j_gene: TRBJ2-5
d_gene: NA
v_gene: TRBV11-2
CDR3aa: CASSLEGPSWETQYF
CDR3nt: TGTGCCAGCAGCTTAGAAGGCCCTAGCTGGGAGACCCAGTACTTC

abundance: NA
j_gene: TRBJ2-2
d_gene: TRBD2
v_gene: TRBV27
CDR3aa: CASSPKQGRAGTGELFF
CDR3nt: TGTGCCAGCAGTCCCAAACAAGGGAGGGCCGGGACCGGGGAGCTGTTTTTT

abundance: NA
j_gene: TRBJ2-6
d_gene: NA
v_gene: TRBV7-8
CDR3aa: CASSLVDSGANVLTF
CDR3nt: TGTGCCAGCAGCTTAGTGGACTCTGGGGCCAACGTCCTGACTTTC

abundance: NA
j_gene: TRBJ1-1
d_gene: NA
v_gene: TRBV5-1
CDR3aa: CASSLPGTHTEAFF
CDR3nt: TGCGCCAGCAGCTTACCCGGGACTCACACTGAAGCTTTCTTT

abundance: NA
j_gene: TRBJ2-1
d_gene: TRBD2
v_gene: TRBV23-1
CDR3aa: CASSQWGLAGGPQTYNEQFF
CDR3nt: TGCGCCAGCAGTCAATGGGGACTAGCGGGAGGGCCTCAGACCTACAATGAGCAGTTCTTC

abundance: NA
j_gene: TRBJ2-5
d_gene: NA
v_gene: TRBV11-2
CDR3aa: CASNPGSQETQYF
CDR3nt: TGTGCCAGCAACCCGGGGAGTCAAGAGACCCAGTACTTC

abundance: NA
j_gene: TRBJ2-2
d_gene: NA
v_gene: TRBV6-1
CDR3aa: CASRPLADTGELFF
CDR3nt: TGTGCCAGCAGGCCCCTAGCCGACACCGGGGAGCTGTTTTTT

abundance: NA
j_gene: TRBJ2-3
d_gene: TRBD1
v_gene: TRBV6-5
CDR3aa: CASSYRGLGTDTQYF
CDR3nt: TGTGCCAGCAGTTACAGGGGGCTCGGCACAGATACGCAGTATTTT